A single sample gave rise to the 21 T cell receptor beta chains below, sequenced in a study of blood T cell repertoires in COVID-19. The protocol was immunoSEQ multiplex PCR, while the TCRdb copy is restricted to in-frame clones and leaves out a portion. This sample has a few hundred thousand clones, with around 91% found just once. Sequenced material: PBMCs or T cells enriched from blood (not recorded which). Every receptor here comes from a woman under 30 with acute COVID-19.

The genes are TRBV2 and TRBJ1-5; the D is unclear. This CDR3 region has 15 residues. Trimming pared 3 bases from V and 0 bases from J, leaving 9 bases between. Germline CDR1 is SNHLY and CDR2 is FYNNEI. CDR3 protein: CASSEEKHSNQPQHF. Written as DNA, the CDR3 is TGTGCCAGCAGTGAGGAGAAGCATAGCAATCAGCCCCAGCATTTT.

The CDR3 reads CASSNILGGSTEAFF. The CDR3 region has the DNA TGTGCCAGCAGCAACATTTTGGGGGGGAGCACTGAAGCTTTCTTT. V usage is TRBV11-2 and J usage is TRBJ1-1; possible D gene TRBD1, 5 bases. The CDR3 length is 15 residues. With 5 bases removed from V and 4 bases from J, the gap between germline ends came to 17 bases. Germline CDR1 SGHAT, CDR2 FQNNGV.

The CDR3, as DNA: TGTGCCAGCAGCCAAGGTAGCGGGCGCGGTGAGCAGTTCTTC. Translation: CASSQGSGRGEQFF. The rearrangement joins TRBV3-1 (or the pseudogene TRBV3-2) to TRBJ2-1; 7 nucleotides line up with TRBD2. This CDR3 has 14 residues. V lost 1 base, J lost 9 bases, and 6 bases stayed unmatched. CDR1 is LGHDT, CDR2 YNNKEL, per germline (reference sequence).

The chain has TRBV10-3 and TRBJ2-3; possible D gene TRBD1, 6 bases. The CDR3 runs to 15 residues. The germline V and J ends were trimmed by 3 bases and 3 bases, with 13 bases remaining between them. Germline V gene data show CDR1 as ENHRY and CDR2 as SYGVKD. CDR3 in amino acids: CAISEQGGETDTQYF. The CDR3 DNA reads TGTGCCATCAGTGAACAGGGTGGGGAAACAGATACGCAGTATTTT.

The chain carries TRBV9 and TRBJ2-1, with a possible D match to TRBD2 (6 bases). V dropped 2 bases and J dropped 7 bases, with 16 bases sitting between them. The germline CDR1 and CDR2 sequences are SGDLS and YYNGEE. This CDR3 contains 15 residues. This CDR3 reads CASSVDPNGGNEQFF. The DNA of the CDR3 is TGTGCCAGCAGCGTTGACCCAAATGGGGGGAATGAGCAGTTCTTC.

Only a few counts were recorded for this clone. The J gene is TRBJ1-1, the V gene TRBV24-1; D remains unclear. Germline-derived CDR1 and CDR2 are KGHDR and SFDVKD. V was pared by 8 bases and J by 4 bases, with 7 bases between. This CDR3 contains 11 residues. CDR3 in DNA: TGTGCCACCAAGCGGGGCACTGAAGCTTTCTTT. Amino acids: CATKRGTEAFF.

This clone was seen once. The rearrangement links TRBV7-9 to TRBJ1-2; 9 nucleotides agree with TRBD1. J lost 6 bases, V lost 5 bases, and 7 bases had no gene match. This CDR3 is built from 14 residues. Germline CDR1 is SEHNR and CDR2 is FQNEAQ (reference sequence). The CDR3 sequence: CASSLRTGEDGYTF. The CDR3 DNA follows: TGTGCCAGCAGCCTAAGGACAGGGGAGGATGGCTACACCTTC.

The gene calls are TRBV11-3 and TRBJ1-6, with 12 positions matching TRBD1. This CDR3 comprises 15 residues. Germline values: CDR1 SGHNT, CDR2 YENEEA. This CDR3 reads CERPGQGAVNSPLHF. CDR3 in DNA: TGTGAACGACCGGGACAGGGGGCAGTTAATTCACCCCTCCACTTT.

The V gene is TRBV13, the J gene TRBJ1-2, with TRBD1 identical over 9 bases. In germline, CDR1 is PRHDT, CDR2 FYEKMQ (reference sequence). This CDR3 has 15 residues. After removal of 5 bases from V and 3 bases from J, the junction contained 7 bases not matched to a gene. The CDR3 loop reads CASSGQGNGDYGYTF. The CDR3 DNA reads TGTGCCAGCAGCGGACAGGGGAATGGGGACTATGGCTACACCTTC.

The chain links TRBV13 to TRBJ1-2, with TRBD1 matching over 8 bases. Trimming cost V 5 bases and J 4 bases; bases outside gene matches: 3. CDR3 length equals 13 residues. Germline assignment: CDR1 PRHDT and CDR2 FYEKMQ (reference sequence). The CDR3 coding sequence is TGTGCCAGCAGCCGAACAGGGGGCTATGGCTACACCTTC. Protein product: CASSRTGGYGYTF.

The chain recombines TRBV10-3 with TRBJ1-2; unclear D gene. V was pared by 3 bases and J by 5 bases, with 10 bases between. CDR1 and CDR2 from the germline V gene are ENHRY and SYGVKD. CDR3 size: 13 residues. For the CDR3, the DNA is TGTGCCATCAGTGACGCGGGGAGGTATGGCTACACCTTC. Translating it yields CAISDAGRYGYTF.

CDR3 region: CASSIQGGPGNTIYF. The CDR3 coding sequence is TGTGCCAGCAGCATACAGGGTGGACCTGGAAACACCATATATTTT. V is TRBV7-2 and J is TRBJ1-3; D is possibly TRBD1 (6 bases). The V gene lost 5 bases and the J gene lost 2 bases, with 13 bases spanning the gap. CDR1 is SGHTA and CDR2 is FQGNSA in the germline V gene. The CDR3 contains 15 residues. The full variable domain, in which reference TRBV7-2 and TRBJ1-3 provide the parts outside the CDR3, is GAGVSQSPSNKVTEKGKDVELRCDPISGHTALYWYRQSLGQGLEFLIYFQGNSAPDKSGLPSDRFSAERTGGSVSTLTIQRTQQEDSAVYLCASSIQGGPGNTIYFGEGSWLTVV.

The table lists this clone with a count of one. The chain recombines TRBV11-3 with TRBJ2-7; possibly TRBD1 for D (5 bases). Trimming took 5 bases from V and 3 from J, leaving 14 bases between them. The CDR3 is 14 amino acids. Germline V gives CDR1 SGHNT, CDR2 YENEEA. The CDR3 loop reads CASSALGRVYEQYF. CDR3 sequence (DNA): TGTGCCAGCAGCGCCTTGGGCAGGGTCTACGAGCAGTACTTC.

J is TRBJ2-3 and V is TRBV5-1, with TRBD2 matching over 8 bases. Germline assignment: CDR1 SGHRS and CDR2 YFSETQ. The CDR3 spans 16 residues. V lost 4 bases and J lost 0; bases outside the gene matches: 7. This CDR3 is CASSLDTSGSTDTQYF. The CDR3 region has the DNA TGCGCCAGCAGCCTGGACACTAGCGGTAGCACAGATACGCAGTATTTT.

CDR3 loop: CASSPQGSTEAFF. Written as DNA, the CDR3 is TGTGCCAGCAGTCCTCAGGGGTCCACTGAAGCTTTCTTT. The chain carries TRBV6-4 and TRBJ1-1; tentative D call: TRBD1 (6 bases). The CDR3 runs 13 residues. Germline CDR1 and CDR2: MRHNA and SNTAGT. V was trimmed by 5 bases and J by 4 bases, leaving 11 bases between them.

This rearrangement joins TRBV5-1 to TRBJ2-7; D unresolved. CDR1 and CDR2 (germline): SGHRS, YFSETQ. The germline V and J ends were trimmed by 0 bases and 2 bases, with 6 bases remaining between them. The CDR3 has 13 amino acids. The CDR3, as DNA: TGCGCCAGCAGCTTGGCCCGAGCCTACGAGCAGTACTTC. Translation: CASSLARAYEQYF.

This clone showed up just once. V gene TRBV6-4 combines with J gene TRBJ2-1, with D possibly matching TRBD2 (5 bases). The ends were cut back, 8 bases at V and 6 bases at J, with 14 bases in the middle. This CDR3 contains 13 residues. Germline V gene lookup returns CDR1 MRHNA and CDR2 SNTAGT. CDR3 in amino acids: CASSGAAGNEQFF. CDR3 in DNA: TGTGCCAGCTCCGGTGCGGCGGGCAATGAGCAGTTCTTC.

The gene calls are TRBV2 and TRBJ1-2; no clear D. Germline values: CDR1 SNHLY, CDR2 FYNNEI. V lost 7 bases to trimming and J lost 2 bases, with 11 bases between them. The CDR3 totals 13 residues. CDR3 in amino acids: CASTDGENYGYTF. CDR3 sequence (DNA): TGTGCCAGCACCGATGGGGAGAACTATGGCTACACCTTC.

The chain employs TRBV28 and TRBJ1-2; weak D call: TRBD1 (6 bases). Germline CDR1 reads MDHEN; CDR2 reads SYDVKM. The ends were cut back, 3 bases at V and 4 bases at J, with 15 bases in the middle. This CDR3 region has 15 residues. Here the CDR3 reads CASSFRGQSVYGYTF. Here the CDR3 DNA reads TGTGCCAGCAGTTTCCGTGGACAGTCCGTCTATGGCTACACCTTC.

The genes are TRBV11-2 and TRBJ2-5; 7 positions match TRBD1. J lost 4 bases, V lost 1 base, and 6 bases had no gene match. Germline V gives CDR1 SGHAT, CDR2 FQNNGV. The CDR3 length is 15 residues. The CDR3, as DNA: TGTGCCAGCAGCTTAGGTGACAGGGTCGGAGAGACCCAGTACTTC. Its protein product is CASSLGDRVGETQYF.

The chain joins TRBV7-3 to TRBJ2-5; TRBD2 is a possible D gene (5 bases). Trimming left V 5 bases short and J 2 bases short, with 15 bases between. This CDR3 has 15 residues. Germline lookup yields CDR1 SGHTA and CDR2 FQGTGA. The CDR3 DNA is TGTGCCAGCAGCACAACCGGACTGGCTCAAGAGACCCAGTACTTC. This codes for CASSTTGLAQETQYF.